The present T cell receptor (beta chain) was sequenced within a study of human T cells and chemical hapten exposure. Germline trimming cut 2 bases from V and 3 bases from J; bases unmatched to any gene: 5. CDR3 length: 15 amino acids. Germline CDR1 reads SGHAT; CDR2 reads FQNNGV. Noted time point: pre-sensitization, week 0. Treatment here: therapeutic diphenylcyclopropenone sensitization with weekly scalp DPC. The authors extracted total RNA from unfractionated whole blood. The study, taken as a whole, reports: Donor immune responses may differ from healthy people's, since all donors had alopecia.

Note on this clonotype: Its target is unknown.

What the library attached to individual cDNA molecules were unique molecular identifiers. Study processing details: A per-sample median of about 96,000 TCRs was observed, with a range of roughly 23,224 to 750,000. MiXCR was run by TCRdb on the RACE reads, yielding one entry per CDR3 protein. For this entry, the V and J calls and clone size follow TCRdb and not the study's own pipeline. The sample includes roughly 380,000 distinct CDR3 sequences, approximately 5.1% of them seen just once. The specimen comprised whole blood, sampled in connection with sensitization to the hapten diphenylcyclopropenone (DPC). The clonotype comes from a woman aged 45-65 years with alopecia areata. Some clones in this sample may be carry-over from other donors' samples. The J gene is TRBJ2-3, the V gene TRBV11-2; the match to TRBD2 covers 7 bases. CDR3 in DNA: TGTGCCAGCAGCTTACAGCGGGAAGGGACAGATACGCAGTATTTT. It is translated as CASSLQREGTDTQYF. Together with reference TRBV11-2 and TRBJ2-3, the CDR3 gives the full variable domain: EAGVAQSPRYKIIEKRQSVAFWCNPISGHATLYWYQQILGQGPKLLIQFQNNGVVDDSQLPKDRFSAERLKGVDSTLKIQPAKLEDSAVYLCASSLQREGTDTQYFGPGTRLTVL.